The rows below give T cell receptor beta chains drawn from one sample of a study of post-analysis software for immune sequencing data. One entry per CDR3 protein results from TCRdb running MiXCR on the PCR reads. The repertoire consists of about 560,000 distinct CDR3 sequences, with around 47% occurring once and the leading ten covering roughly 1.7%. The specimen was blood. These receptors all come from a girl aged 5 to 17 with multiple sclerosis. Each CDR3 is given without its conserved first and last residue. The size of a clone is reported for some rows only, either as once, few or many, or as a class for expanded clones.

clone_size,v_call,j_call,cdr3_aa
NA,TRBV29-1,TRBJ1-2,SVEPRVSNYGYT
few,TRBV10-3,TRBJ1-2,AITGQGDYGYT
NA,TRBV5-1,TRBJ2-2,ASRNMGLLTGELF
once,TRBV12-3/TRBV12-4,TRBJ1-2,ASSLVRPGGYT
NA,TRBV5-1,TRBJ2-3,ASSRGASPSTDTQY
few,TRBV3-1,TRBJ1-1,ASSDRGATEAF
many,TRBV5-1,TRBJ2-5,ASGEETQY
few,TRBV10-3,TRBJ2-7,AISELSDRRVQQY
NA,TRBV12-3/TRBV12-4,TRBJ1-1,ASSFNPRNTEAF
NA,TRBV7-2,TRBJ2-7,ASSPQGGNYEQY
NA,TRBV6-1,TRBJ2-6,ASSEAGNPGANVLT
few,TRBV11-1,TRBJ2-3,ASSPGLAGESSTDTQY
NA,TRBV7-2,TRBJ2-1,ASGDRVRNEQF
NA,TRBV7-9,TRBJ2-7,ASSRGEGEQY
few,TRBV12-3/TRBV12-4,TRBJ2-1,ASSWLRAPPEF
once,TRBV5-1,TRBJ2-5,ASSLMGENEQY
few,TRBV12-3/TRBV12-4,TRBJ2-3,ASSNLLAGGTDTQY
few,TRBV28,TRBJ2-7,ASSLTPLRARYEQY
NA,TRBV29-1,TRBJ1-2,SVEDIGQGGGGYT
NA,TRBV14,TRBJ1-2,ASSRQTGRREGYT
NA,TRBV9,TRBJ1-1,ASSAYSMNTEAF
NA,TRBV4-1,TRBJ2-2,ASSARLENTGELF
NA,TRBV2,TRBJ2-7,AREGPGQGSYEQY
NA,TRBV5-1,TRBJ2-7,ASSSSIGATYEQY
few,TRBV12-3/TRBV12-4,TRBJ2-1,ASSEGGTSYNEQF
NA,TRBV7-2,TRBJ2-1,ASSPDPYNEQF
few,TRBV5-1,TRBJ2-5,ASSLVGRRRQETQY